These T cell receptor beta chains were read from a single sample in a study of cytomegalovirus exposure and HLA in healthy donors. Generated by immunoSEQ multiplex PCR, the TCRdb table keeps only in-frame clones and is missing some. The sample has roughly 180,000 clones, about 80% seen once; the top ten hold 1.5% to 2%. The sequencing sample was made of PBMCs. Every receptor here comes from a woman between 25 and 40 years old in good health and CMV-seronegative. Both conserved end residues are part of each CDR3. The D gene is left open where the match is weak. Clone sizes are given selectively: once, few, many, or a class where the clone is expanded.

V gene: TRBV4-2
J gene: TRBJ2-7
D gene: TRBD2
clone size: NA
CDR3 protein: CASSQDRGGGAHNEQYF
CDR3 DNA: TGTGCCAGCAGCCAAGATCGGGGCGGGGGGGCCCACAACGAGCAGTACTTC

V gene: TRBV19
J gene: TRBJ1-2
D gene: NA
clone size: NA
CDR3 protein: CASSTGPRGSNYGYTF
CDR3 DNA: TGTGCCAGTAGTACCGGCCCGCGGGGTTCTAACTATGGCTACACCTTC

V gene: TRBV7-9
J gene: TRBJ2-1
D gene: TRBD2
clone size: once
CDR3 protein: CASSLGSGGPNEQFF
CDR3 DNA: TGTGCCAGCAGCTTAGGCAGCGGGGGTCCGAATGAGCAGTTCTTC

V gene: TRBV4-3
J gene: TRBJ1-4
D gene: NA
clone size: NA
CDR3 protein: CASSQDWLQNEKLFF
CDR3 DNA: TGCGCCAGCAGCCAAGATTGGCTGCAGAATGAAAAACTGTTTTTT

V gene: TRBV13
J gene: TRBJ2-2
D gene: NA
clone size: large
CDR3 protein: CASSLKTGNTGELFF
CDR3 DNA: TGTGCCAGCAGCTTAAAGACTGGGAACACCGGGGAGCTGTTTTTT

V gene: TRBV6-1
J gene: TRBJ2-7
D gene: TRBD2
clone size: NA
CDR3 protein: CASSGLAASSYEQYF
CDR3 DNA: TGTGCCAGCAGCGGACTAGCGGCTAGCTCCTACGAGCAGTACTTC

V gene: TRBV28
J gene: TRBJ1-1
D gene: NA
clone size: few
CDR3 protein: CASIPPSAGAFF
CDR3 DNA: TGTGCCAGCATACCACCGTCCGCGGGGGCTTTCTTT

V gene: TRBV5-1
J gene: TRBJ2-5
D gene: TRBD2
clone size: NA
CDR3 protein: CASSPPRGGGETQYF
CDR3 DNA: TGCGCCAGCAGCCCCCCCAGGGGCGGGGGGGAGACCCAGTACTTC

V gene: TRBV5-6
J gene: TRBJ1-2
D gene: TRBD1
clone size: NA
CDR3 protein: CASSLVGQGRDGYTF
CDR3 DNA: TGTGCCAGCAGCTTGGTGGGACAGGGACGCGATGGCTACACCTTC

V gene: TRBV18
J gene: TRBJ1-5
D gene: NA
clone size: NA
CDR3 protein: CASSPGGGAGQPQHF
CDR3 DNA: TGTGCCAGCTCACCAGGGGGGGGCGCGGGGCAGCCCCAGCATTTT

V gene: TRBV7-9
J gene: TRBJ2-7
D gene: NA
clone size: NA
CDR3 protein: CASSPYGQISYEQYF
CDR3 DNA: TGTGCCAGCAGCCCGTATGGGCAGATCTCCTACGAGCAGTACTTC

V gene: TRBV5-1
J gene: TRBJ2-3
D gene: TRBD1
clone size: NA
CDR3 protein: CASSSEDRGTDTQYF
CDR3 DNA: TGCGCCAGCAGCTCAGAGGACAGGGGGACAGATACGCAGTATTTT

V gene: TRBV7-9
J gene: TRBJ1-5
D gene: TRBD1
clone size: NA
CDR3 protein: CASSPEGQGLYSNQPQHF
CDR3 DNA: TGTGCCAGCAGCCCCGAGGGACAGGGCCTGTATAGCAATCAGCCCCAGCATTTT

V gene: TRBV4-2
J gene: TRBJ2-7
D gene: NA
clone size: few
CDR3 protein: CASSQDLVRGDISYEQYF
CDR3 DNA: TGTGCCAGCAGCCAAGATCTCGTCCGGGGGGACATCTCCTACGAGCAGTACTTC

V gene: TRBV5-1
J gene: TRBJ2-7
D gene: NA
clone size: once
CDR3 protein: CASSSPLSYEQYF
CDR3 DNA: TGCGCCAGCAGCTCCCCCCTCTCCTACGAGCAGTACTTC

V gene: TRBV6-4
J gene: TRBJ2-6
D gene: TRBD1
clone size: NA
CDR3 protein: CASSQTGGAGANVLTF
CDR3 DNA: TGTGCCAGCAGCCAGACAGGGGGCGCTGGGGCCAACGTCCTGACTTTC

V gene: TRBV5-1
J gene: TRBJ1-6
D gene: NA
clone size: NA
CDR3 protein: CASSLRGGNSPLHF
CDR3 DNA: TGCGCCAGCAGCTTGAGGGGCGGAAATTCACCCCTCCACTTT

V gene: TRBV2
J gene: TRBJ1-1
D gene: NA
clone size: NA
CDR3 protein: CASSAEGVGTEAFF
CDR3 DNA: TGTGCCAGCAGCGCGGAGGGAGTGGGCACTGAAGCTTTCTTT

V gene: TRBV28
J gene: TRBJ1-1
D gene: NA
clone size: NA
CDR3 protein: CASSDVTGIRRGTEAFF
CDR3 DNA: TGTGCCAGCAGTGACGTAACAGGGATTAGGCGCGGCACTGAAGCTTTCTTT

V gene: TRBV19
J gene: TRBJ1-1
D gene: TRBD1
clone size: few
CDR3 protein: CASSVTGVATEAFF
CDR3 DNA: TGTGCCAGTAGTGTAACAGGGGTGGCCACTGAAGCTTTCTTT

V gene: TRBV4-1
J gene: TRBJ1-4
D gene: NA
clone size: NA
CDR3 protein: CASSQDETGFDEKLFF
CDR3 DNA: TGCGCCAGCAGCCAAGATGAAACAGGGTTTGATGAAAAACTGTTTTTT

V gene: TRBV12-5
J gene: TRBJ2-2
D gene: TRBD1
clone size: NA
CDR3 protein: CASMGQPNTGELFF
CDR3 DNA: TGTGCTAGTATGGGACAGCCGAACACCGGGGAGCTGTTTTTT

V gene: TRBV2
J gene: TRBJ1-5
D gene: NA
clone size: NA
CDR3 protein: CASRSPGRGVQHF
CDR3 DNA: TGTGCCAGCCGCTCCCCGGGGAGGGGAGTCCAGCATTTT

V gene: TRBV9
J gene: TRBJ2-3
D gene: NA
clone size: NA
CDR3 protein: CASSVGMGDFTTAPTQYF
CDR3 DNA: TGTGCCAGCAGCGTAGGGATGGGGGACTTCACGACGGCCCCTACGCAGTATTTT

V gene: TRBV18
J gene: TRBJ1-5
D gene: TRBD1
clone size: NA
CDR3 protein: CASSPPGQVEQPQHF
CDR3 DNA: TGTGCCAGCTCACCCCCGGGACAGGTGGAACAGCCCCAGCATTTT

V gene: TRBV5-1
J gene: TRBJ1-3
D gene: NA
clone size: NA
CDR3 protein: CASTPGRECMGNTIYF
CDR3 DNA: TGCGCCAGCACACCGGGGAGGGAATGTATGGGAAACACCATATATTTT

V gene: TRBV7-8
J gene: TRBJ2-3
D gene: NA
clone size: NA
CDR3 protein: CASSRTQLARLADTQYF
CDR3 DNA: TGTGCCAGCAGCCGGACCCAACTAGCCCGTCTCGCAGATACGCAGTATTTT

V gene: TRBV4-1
J gene: TRBJ2-3
D gene: TRBD2
clone size: NA
CDR3 protein: CASSQGTLAGSTDTQYF
CDR3 DNA: TGCGCCAGCAGCCAAGGAACACTAGCGGGTAGCACAGATACGCAGTATTTT